One sample yielded the 16 T cell receptor beta chains listed below, sequenced in a study of blood T cell repertoires in COVID-19. Using immunoSEQ multiplex PCR, the repertoire was profiled, and TCRdb retains in-frame clones only, with some absent. The repertoire holds roughly 50,000 clones, 83% seen once, with under 2% in the top ten. The source material was peripheral blood. These receptors were taken from a woman in her sixties with acute or convalescent COVID-19.

The rearrangement links TRBV5-8 to TRBJ2-1; maybe TRBD2 (5 bases). The V end lost 1 base, the J end lost 5 bases, and 7 bases lay between the germline ends. The CDR3 length is 13 residues. Germline loops: CDR1 SGHTS, CDR2 YDEGEE. As DNA, the CDR3 is TGTGCCAGCAGCTTGACCGGGAACAATGAGCAGTTCTTC. Translating gives CASSLTGNNEQFF. The full variable domain, with the rest looked up from reference TRBV5-8 and TRBJ2-1, is EAGVTQSPTHLIKTRGQQATLRCSPISGHTSVYWYQQALGLGLQFLLWYDEGEERNRGNFPPRFSGRQFPNYSSELNVNALELEDSALYLCASSLTGNNEQFFGPGTRLTVL.

The CDR3 sequence is CASSLGQGAYEQYF. In DNA, the CDR3 is TGTGCCAGCAGCTTAGGACAGGGGGCCTACGAGCAGTACTTC. The chain has TRBV7-7 and TRBJ2-7; 9 nucleotides match TRBD1. The CDR3 is 14 residues long. Trimming cost V 1 base and J 2 bases; bases outside gene matches: 0. Looked up from germline, CDR1 is SSHAT and CDR2 is FNYEAQ (reference sequence). Full variable domain (outside the CDR3, taken from reference TRBV7-7 and TRBJ2-7): GAGVSQSPRYKVTKRGQDVTLRCDPISSHATLYWYQQALGQGPEFLTYFNYEAQPDKSGLPSDRFSAERPEGSISTLTIQRTEQRDSAMYRCASSLGQGAYEQYFGPGTRLTVT.

The chain recombines TRBV19 with TRBJ1-5; possible D gene TRBD1, 6 bases. Germline-derived CDR1 and CDR2 are LNHDA and SQIVND (reference sequence). There are 16 residues in the CDR3. The V end was cut by 9 bases, the J end by 4 bases, with 22 bases between. The DNA for the CDR3 is TGTGCCAGCACCAACCCCAGGACAGCTCAGAATCAGCCCCAGCATTTT. Translation gives CASTNPRTAQNQPQHF.

The rearrangement joins TRBV19 to TRBJ2-3; 8 bases agree with TRBD1. The CDR3 consists of 15 residues. The germline V gene has CDR1 LNHDA and CDR2 SQIVND (reference sequence). The ends lost 7 bases at V and 3 bases at J; junction bases unmatched: 9. The CDR3 sequence is CASKGTGPSTDTQYF. CDR3 DNA: TGTGCCAGTAAAGGGACAGGACCAAGTACAGATACGCAGTATTTT. The full variable domain, with the rest looked up from reference TRBV19 and TRBJ2-3, is DGGITQSPKYLFRKEGQNVTLSCEQNLNHDAMYWYRQDPGQGLRLIYYSQIVNDFQKGDIAEGYSVSREKKESFPLTVTSAQKNPTAFYLCASKGTGPSTDTQYFGPGTRLTVL.

V gene TRBV24-1 combines with J gene TRBJ1-1; the match to TRBD1 covers 8 bases. Trimming took 7 bases from V and 7 from J; bases not matched to a gene: 7. The germline V gene has CDR1 KGHDR and CDR2 SFDVKD. The CDR3 contains 13 residues. CDR3 nucleotide sequence: TGTGCCACCAGGCAAGACAGGGGTGGTGAAGCTTTCTTT. Translated: CATRQDRGGEAFF.

CDR3 nucleotides: TGTGCCACCAGTGATTTCCCGACGGTTCAGAGGCTCAATCAGCCCCAGCATTTT. It encodes CATSDFPTVQRLNQPQHF. The chain has TRBV24-1 and TRBJ1-5, with unresolved D. Germline lookup yields CDR1 KGHDR and CDR2 SFDVKD. V was trimmed by 1 base and J by 3 bases, leaving 18 bases between them. There are 18 residues in the CDR3.

V is TRBV19 and J is TRBJ2-7, with 7 bases matching TRBD1. CDR1 and CDR2 (germline): LNHDA, SQIVND (reference sequence). V lost 3 bases to trimming and J lost 5 bases; unmatched junction nucleotides: 13. The CDR3 loop spans 16 amino acids. The CDR3 spells CASSIDLETGFDEQYF. The CDR3 nucleotides are TGTGCCAGTAGTATCGATCTTGAGACAGGGTTCGACGAGCAGTACTTC. The full variable domain, rest sourced from reference TRBV19 and TRBJ2-7, is DGGITQSPKYLFRKEGQNVTLSCEQNLNHDAMYWYRQDPGQGLRLIYYSQIVNDFQKGDIAEGYSVSREKKESFPLTVTSAQKNPTAFYLCASSIDLETGFDEQYFGPGTRLTVT.

This chain connects TRBV6-6 to TRBJ2-5; TRBD1 matches 8 bases. Losses at the gene ends were 0 bases for V and 5 bases for J; bases not matched to a gene: 8. The germline V gene has CDR1 MNHNY and CDR2 SVGAGI (reference sequence). There are 16 residues in the CDR3. CDR3 region: CASSYSPLRGRETQYF. In nucleotides, the CDR3 is TGTGCCAGCAGTTACTCCCCCCTCAGGGGGCGGGAGACCCAGTACTTC.

This chain connects TRBV9 to TRBJ1-6; D is possibly TRBD1 (5 bases). Germline assignment: CDR1 SGDLS and CDR2 YYNGEE. Trimming removed 0 bases from V and 3 bases from J, with 7 bases in between. The CDR3 consists of 15 residues. CDR3 amino acids: CASSVGGSYNSPLHF. The CDR3 region has the DNA TGTGCCAGCAGCGTAGGGGGCAGCTATAATTCACCCCTCCACTTT. The variable domain in full, completed from reference TRBV9 and TRBJ1-6, reads DSGVTQTPKHLITATGQRVTLRCSPRSGDLSVYWYQQSLDQGLQFLIQYYNGEERAKGNILERFSAQQFPDLHSELNLSSLELGDSALYFCASSVGGSYNSPLHFGNGTRLTVT.

This rearrangement joins TRBV10-3 to TRBJ2-7; 8 bases line up with TRBD1. CDR3 size: 12 residues. Germline V CDR1 and CDR2: ENHRY, SYGVKD. The V segment lost 10 bases and the J segment 7 bases; nucleotides outside the gene matches: 9. The CDR3 spells CATAGTGGEQYF. CDR3 DNA: TGTGCCACGGCCGGGACAGGCGGTGAGCAGTACTTC.

The V call is TRBV6-5, the J call TRBJ2-7; the match to TRBD1 covers 7 bases. Germline CDR1 is MNHEY and CDR2 is SVGAGI. This CDR3 spans 13 amino acids. The junction had 12 bases not matched to a gene; V was cut back by 10 bases and J by 6 bases. The CDR3 coding sequence is TGTGCCACCCATACAGGGGTGCTGGGCGAGCAGTACTTC. This codes for CATHTGVLGEQYF.

The chain employs TRBV4-1 and TRBJ1-1; the match to TRBD1 covers 9 bases. Germline-derived CDR1 and CDR2 are MGHRA and YSYEKL. V trimming: 4 bases; J trimming: 3 bases; junction bases outside the gene matches: 6. This CDR3 comprises 15 residues. CDR3 in amino acids: CASSPGGQGHTEAFF. DNA for the CDR3: TGCGCCAGCAGCCCAGGGGGACAGGGTCACACTGAAGCTTTCTTT.

The V gene is TRBV18, the J gene TRBJ1-4, with 9 bases matching TRBD1. V was clipped by 1 base and J by 5 bases; unmatched bases: 8. This CDR3 has 17 residues. Germline CDR1 reads KGHSH; CDR2 reads LQKENI. The CDR3 coding sequence is TGTGCCAGCTCACCACAACAGGGGGCCTCCGCGAATGAAAAACTGTTTTTT. It yields the protein CASSPQQGASANEKLFF.

V and J are TRBV28 and TRBJ2-1; 9 bases are a match to TRBD2. CDR1 and CDR2 from the germline V gene are MDHEN and SYDVKM. Trimming cost V 9 bases and J 1 base; bases outside gene matches: 7. CDR3 length: 15 amino acids. CDR3 protein: CASRPSGVSYNEQFF. DNA for the CDR3: TGTGCCAGTAGACCTAGCGGGGTATCCTACAATGAGCAGTTCTTC.

The J gene is TRBJ1-2, the V gene TRBV19, with D possibly being TRBD1 (6 bases). The CDR3 has 14 amino acids. Trimming removed 5 bases at V and 4 bases at J, with 14 bases between. Germline values: CDR1 LNHDA, CDR2 SQIVND (reference sequence). CDR3 sequence: CASSAGTRGYGYTF. CDR3 in DNA: TGTGCCAGTAGTGCCGGGACAAGAGGCTATGGCTACACCTTC.

The chain has TRBV21-1 and TRBJ1-5. TRBV21-1 is assigned pseudogene status. CDR3 size: 13 residues. The CDR3 loop is CASSKSRGQPQHF. CDR3 in DNA: TGTGCCAGCAGCAAAAGTCGGGGTCAGCCCCAGCATTTT.